This entry lists 15 T cell receptor beta chains sequenced from one sample in a study of T cell repertoires in ileal Crohn's disease (dated by TCRdb to between 2018 and 2020). Library preparation employed the immunoSEQ multiplex PCR assay. TCRdb mirrors the immuneACCESS table, restricted to in-frame sequences. Some clones are absent from its copies; in checked studies, under half trace to an unresolved V gene, and the reason for the others is unknown. The sample profile shows some 8,000 clones; around 77% of them were found once. Around 8% of the sample is in the top ten clones. Sequenced: ileal tissue. These receptors were taken from an adult with Crohn's disease.

The J gene is TRBJ2-1, the V gene TRBV11-2, with D perhaps matching TRBD1 (5 bases). Looked up from germline, CDR1 is SGHAT and CDR2 is FQNNGV. The CDR3 length is 12 residues. The V gene lost 4 bases and the J gene lost 8 bases, with 9 bases spanning the gap. CDR3 protein: CASSSQGHEQFF. CDR3 nucleotide sequence: TGTGCCAGCAGCTCCCAGGGTCATGAGCAGTTCTTC. Full variable domain (outside the CDR3, taken from reference TRBV11-2 and TRBJ2-1): EAGVAQSPRYKIIEKRQSVAFWCNPISGHATLYWYQQILGQGPKLLIQFQNNGVVDDSQLPKDRFSAERLKGVDSTLKIQPAKLEDSAVYLCASSSQGHEQFFGPGTRLTVL.

The gene calls are TRBV5-6 and TRBJ1-2, with 11 bases aligning to TRBD1. Trimming at V came to 3 bases and at J to 2 bases, leaving 9 bases not matched to a gene. This CDR3 has 17 residues. Germline lookup yields CDR1 SGHDT and CDR2 YYEEEE. DNA of the CDR3: TGTGCCAGCAGCTGGGGGGACAGGGGGAGCTCCAACTATGGCTACACCTTC. This encodes CASSWGDRGSSNYGYTF.

This clone was observed a handful of times. This chain links TRBV18 with TRBJ1-1; maybe TRBD1 (5 bases). CDR3 length: 15 residues. V lost 1 base and J 1 base, leaving 10 bases between the germline ends. CDR1 KGHSH and CDR2 LQKENI come from the germline V gene. CDR3 DNA: TGTGCCAGCTCACCACGGGGCAGGGCGAACACTGAAGCTTTCTTT. Translated: CASSPRGRANTEAFF.

In DNA, the CDR3 is TGTGCCAGCAGTTTAGGGGGGATGTGGGTCAATGAGCAGTTCTTC. It translates to CASSLGGMWVNEQFF. V usage is TRBV27 and J usage is TRBJ2-1; perhaps TRBD2 as D (6 bases). CDR3 size: 15 residues. CDR1 and CDR2 (germline): MNHEY, SMNVEV (reference sequence). With 2 bases removed from V and 6 bases from J, the gap between germline ends came to 14 bases.

The chain uses TRBV9 and TRBJ2-1, with TRBD2 matching over 8 bases. Per the germline V gene, CDR1 is SGDLS and CDR2 is YYNGEE. CDR3 length equals 16 residues. Trimming took 0 bases from V and 3 from J; bases not matched to a gene: 5. The CDR3 DNA follows: TGTGCCAGCAGCGTAGGGCGGGGGGTATACTACAATGAGCAGTTCTTC. It codes for CASSVGRGVYYNEQFF. Together with reference TRBV9 and TRBJ2-1, the CDR3 gives the full variable domain: DSGVTQTPKHLITATGQRVTLRCSPRSGDLSVYWYQQSLDQGLQFLIQYYNGEERAKGNILERFSAQQFPDLHSELNLSSLELGDSALYFCASSVGRGVYYNEQFFGPGTRLTVL.

The chain links TRBV18 to TRBJ2-5, with D perhaps matching TRBD1 (5 bases). Trimming stripped 3 bases from V and 3 bases from J, with 8 bases between. The CDR3 runs 13 residues. CDR1 KGHSH and CDR2 LQKENI come from the germline V gene. CDR3 region: CASSPSREETQYF. CDR3 DNA sequence: TGTGCCAGCTCACCCTCCAGGGAAGAGACCCAGTACTTC. The full variable domain, rest sourced from reference TRBV18 and TRBJ2-5, is NAGVMQNPRHLVRRRGQEARLRCSPMKGHSHVYWYRQLPEEGLKFMVYLQKENIIDESGMPKERFSAEFPKEGPSILRIQQVVRGDSAAYFCASSPSREETQYFGPGTRLLVL.

This clone has just one count. The CDR3 reads CASSYGAKQFF. The CDR3 nucleotides read TGTGCCAGCAGTTACGGGGCCAAGCAGTTCTTC. The chain recombines TRBV6-5 with TRBJ2-1, with a weak D call TRBD1 (5 bases). The ends were cut back, 2 bases at V and 11 bases at J, with 7 bases in the middle. From germline, CDR1 is MNHEY and CDR2 SVGAGI. The length of the CDR3 is 11 residues.

The genes are TRBV7-9 and TRBJ1-2; TRBD1 might be the D (6 bases). The CDR3 totals 16 residues. CDR1 and CDR2 from the germline V gene are SEHNR and FQNEAQ (reference sequence). Trimming pared 4 bases from V and 9 bases from J, leaving 24 bases between. In DNA, the CDR3 is TGTGCCAGCAGCTCCGCAATGGCAGGGGAGATTTATAGCTACACCTTC. It encodes CASSSAMAGEIYSYTF.

The genes are TRBV2 and TRBJ2-5, with 13 bases identical to TRBD2. This CDR3 contains 16 residues. Germline V CDR1 and CDR2: SNHLY, FYNNEI. Trimming took 5 bases from V and 1 from J; bases not matched to a gene: 4. The CDR3 sequence: CASSRGLAGPQETQYF. The CDR3 coding sequence is TGTGCCAGCAGTCGGGGACTAGCGGGGCCCCAAGAGACCCAGTACTTC.

The chain carries TRBV4-1 and TRBJ2-3; a possible D gene is TRBD1 (5 bases). V gave up 1 base and J gave up 3 bases, with 17 bases separating them. CDR1 and CDR2 from the germline V gene are MGHRA and YSYEKL. The CDR3 contains 17 residues. CDR3 in amino acids: CASSQGRTFDGTDTQYF. The CDR3 DNA is TGCGCCAGCAGCCAAGGACGGACATTCGATGGAACAGATACGCAGTATTTT.

The J gene is TRBJ1-5, the V gene TRBV28; the D gene is possibly TRBD1 (5 bases). Trimming shortened V by 3 bases and J by 8 bases, and 17 bases separated the two germline ends. This CDR3 region has 15 residues. Germline V gene lookup returns CDR1 MDHEN and CDR2 SYDVKM. The CDR3 region is CASSFFRGNLEPQHF. The CDR3 coding sequence is TGTGCCAGCAGTTTTTTTAGGGGAAACCTAGAGCCCCAGCATTTT.

This chain connects TRBV19 to TRBJ1-5, with 12 bases identical to TRBD1. Trimming at V came to 3 bases and at J to 6 bases, leaving 3 bases not matched to a gene. CDR1 and CDR2 (germline): LNHDA, SQIVND (reference sequence). The CDR3 extends over 15 amino acids. This CDR3 reads CASSIGTGGFQPQHF. Written as DNA, the CDR3 is TGTGCCAGTAGTATCGGGACAGGGGGCTTTCAGCCCCAGCATTTT.

V is TRBV7-2 and J is TRBJ2-5; 7 bases fit TRBD1. The ends lost 5 bases at V and 2 bases at J; junction bases unmatched: 5. In germline, CDR1 is SGHTA, CDR2 FQGNSA. The CDR3 extends over 14 amino acids. CDR3 loop: CASSPDRVQETQYF. The DNA for the CDR3 is TGTGCCAGCAGCCCTGACAGGGTACAAGAGACCCAGTACTTC.

This clone was recorded a few times. The chain employs TRBV19 and TRBJ2-2, with no clear D. V was shortened by 7 bases and J by 6 bases, with 9 bases between the two germline ends. This CDR3 is built from 12 residues. Germline V lookup: CDR1 LNHDA, CDR2 SQIVND (reference sequence). The CDR3 is CASTLFPGELFF. The CDR3 nucleotides read TGTGCCAGTACCCTCTTCCCCGGGGAGCTGTTTTTT. Full variable domain (rest looked up from reference TRBV19 and TRBJ2-2): DGGITQSPKYLFRKEGQNVTLSCEQNLNHDAMYWYRQDPGQGLRLIYYSQIVNDFQKGDIAEGYSVSREKKESFPLTVTSAQKNPTAFYLCASTLFPGELFFGEGSRLTVL.

V and J are TRBV13 and TRBJ2-7; 13 nucleotides match TRBD2. Unmatched junction bases numbered 2, after V lost 5 bases and J lost 4 bases. This CDR3 comprises 14 residues. The germline V gene has CDR1 PRHDT and CDR2 FYEKMQ (reference sequence). CDR3 residues: CASSTGLAGYEQYF. CDR3 nucleotide sequence: TGTGCCAGCAGCACGGGACTAGCGGGGTACGAGCAGTACTTC.